This section outlines one TCR beta chain sequence together with its context. No DNA is given; TCRdb re-called the 5' RACE reads and lists each CDR3 protein once. Recorded for this sample: approximately 390,000 distinct CDR3 sequences. This sample was taken from a study of monozygotic twins with inflammatory bowel disease. The CDR3 has 16 amino acids. From germline, CDR1 is SGDLS and CDR2 YYNGEE. The chain employs TRBV9 and TRBJ2-3; TCRdb's D gene call, TRBD1, goes unchecked for lack of DNA. This receptor was obtained from a human donor with ulcerative colitis or Crohn's disease, or a healthy co-twin of an affected twin (not recorded which). Sequenced sample: blood. The CDR3 region is CASSFDQGAETDTQYF.